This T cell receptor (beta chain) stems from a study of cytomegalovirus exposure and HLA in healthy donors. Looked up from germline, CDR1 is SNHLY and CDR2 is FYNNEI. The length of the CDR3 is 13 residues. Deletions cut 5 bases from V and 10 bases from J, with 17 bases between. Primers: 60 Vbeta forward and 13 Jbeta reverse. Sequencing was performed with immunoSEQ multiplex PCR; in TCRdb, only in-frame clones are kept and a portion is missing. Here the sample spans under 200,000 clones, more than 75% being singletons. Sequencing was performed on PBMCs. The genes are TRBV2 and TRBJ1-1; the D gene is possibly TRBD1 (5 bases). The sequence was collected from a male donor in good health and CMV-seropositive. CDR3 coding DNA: TGTGCCAGCAGTTTTCTTAGGGGATCGGTAGCTTTCTTT. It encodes CASSFLRGSVAFF.